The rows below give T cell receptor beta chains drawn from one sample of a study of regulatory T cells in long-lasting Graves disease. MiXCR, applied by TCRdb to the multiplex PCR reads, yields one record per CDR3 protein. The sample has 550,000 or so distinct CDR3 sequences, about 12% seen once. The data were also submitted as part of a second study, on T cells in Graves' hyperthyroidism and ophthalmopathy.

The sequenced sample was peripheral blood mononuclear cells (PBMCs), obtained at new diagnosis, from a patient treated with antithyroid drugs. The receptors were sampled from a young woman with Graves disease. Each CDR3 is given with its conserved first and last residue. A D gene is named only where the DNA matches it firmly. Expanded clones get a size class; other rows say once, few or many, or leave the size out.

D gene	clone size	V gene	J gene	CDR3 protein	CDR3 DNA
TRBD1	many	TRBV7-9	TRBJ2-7	CASSPPGDRAYEQYF	TGTGCCAGCAGCCCCCCCGGGGACAGGGCCTACGAGCAGTACTTC
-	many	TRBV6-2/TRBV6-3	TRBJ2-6	CASSLAGANVLTF	TGTGCCAGCAGCTTAGCTGGGGCCAACGTCCTGACTTTC
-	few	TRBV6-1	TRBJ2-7	CAIRGRLYDEQYF	TGTGCCATCAGGGGGAGGCTCTACGACGAGCAGTACTTC
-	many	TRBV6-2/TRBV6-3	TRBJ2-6	CASSGTVTGANVLTF	TGTGCCAGCAGTGGGACTGTTACTGGGGCCAACGTCCTGACTTTC
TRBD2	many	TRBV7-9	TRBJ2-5	CASSFWTSGTETQYF	TGTGCCAGCAGCTTCTGGACTAGCGGGACGGAGACCCAGTACTTC
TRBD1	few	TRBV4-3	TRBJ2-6	CASSQTTGQMRGANVLTF	TGCGCCAGCAGCCAGACGACAGGGCAAATGCGCGGGGCCAACGTCCTGACTTTC
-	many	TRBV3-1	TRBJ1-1	CASSQGDWGTEAFF	TGTGCCAGCAGCCAAGGCGATTGGGGCACTGAAGCTTTCTTT
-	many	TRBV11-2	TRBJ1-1	CASSLFPENTEAFF	TGTGCCAGCAGCTTATTTCCAGAGAACACTGAAGCTTTCTTT
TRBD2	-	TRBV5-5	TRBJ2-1	CASSLKAGVGNEQFF	TGTGCCAGCAGCTTGAAAGCGGGAGTGGGCAATGAGCAGTTCTTC
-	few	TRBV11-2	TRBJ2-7	CASSWDTPYEQYF	TGTGCTAGCAGCTGGGACACTCCCTACGAGCAGTACTTC
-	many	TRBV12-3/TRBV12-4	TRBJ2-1	CASSFLRGDYNEQFF	TGTGCCAGCAGTTTTCTTCGCGGGGACTACAATGAGCAGTTCTTC
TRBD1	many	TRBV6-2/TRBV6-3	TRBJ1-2	CASSFYRGYYGYTF	TGTGCCAGCAGTTTCTACAGGGGATACTATGGCTACACCTTC
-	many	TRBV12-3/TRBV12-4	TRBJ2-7	CASSSRGSAYEQYF	TGTGCCAGCAGTTCTAGGGGGTCAGCCTACGAGCAGTACTTC
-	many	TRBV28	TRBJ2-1	CASCLRGHHEQFF	TGTGCCAGCTGTTTAAGGGGACACCATGAGCAGTTCTTC
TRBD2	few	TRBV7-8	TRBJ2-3	CASSPKRGRSTDTQYF	TGTGCCAGCAGCCCAAAGCGGGGACGGAGCACAGATACGCAGTATTTT
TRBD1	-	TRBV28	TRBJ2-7	CASSPPPSDRASFYEQYF	TGTGCCAGCAGTCCCCCTCCCTCCGACAGGGCGTCGTTCTACGAGCAGTACTTC
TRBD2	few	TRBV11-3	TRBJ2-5	CASSLGVTTSGIAETQYF	TGTGCCAGCAGCCTGGGTGTGACGACTAGCGGGATCGCGGAGACCCAGTACTTC
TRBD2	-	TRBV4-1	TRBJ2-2	CASSQFLLAGRANTGELFF	TGCGCCAGCAGCCAATTTCTACTAGCGGGGAGAGCGAACACCGGGGAGCTGTTTTTT
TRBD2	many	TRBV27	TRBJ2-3	CASSLIAGGPWDTQYF	TGTGCCAGCAGTTTAATAGCGGGAGGGCCGTGGGATACGCAGTATTTT
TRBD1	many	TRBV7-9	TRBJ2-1	CASSKRGDRYNEQFF	TGTGCCAGCAGCAAAAGAGGGGACAGGTACAATGAGCAGTTCTTC
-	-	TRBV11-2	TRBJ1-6	CASSLAQGGPSPLHF	TGTGCCAGCAGCTTAGCACAGGGAGGTCCTTCACCCCTCCACTTT
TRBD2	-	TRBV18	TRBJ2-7	CASSPLPTSGNYEQYF	TGTGCCAGCTCACCCCTTCCGACTAGCGGGAACTACGAGCAGTACTTC
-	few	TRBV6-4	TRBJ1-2	CASSPLGTANYGYTF	TGTGCCAGCAGTCCCCTGGGGACGGCTAACTATGGCTACACCTTC
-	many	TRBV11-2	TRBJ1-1	CASSPRTAPNTEAFF	TGTGCCAGCAGCCCCAGGACAGCTCCGAACACTGAAGCTTTCTTT
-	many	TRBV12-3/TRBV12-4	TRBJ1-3	CASSLGGVTGNTIYF	TGTGCCAGCAGTTTGGGGGGCGTAACTGGAAACACCATATATTTT
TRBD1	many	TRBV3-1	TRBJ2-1	CASSHEFGQGSSYNEQFF	TGTGCCAGCAGCCACGAATTCGGACAGGGGAGCTCCTACAATGAGCAGTTCTTC
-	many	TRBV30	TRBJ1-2	CAWSVRLGAYGYTF	TGTGCCTGGAGTGTACGTCTCGGGGCCTATGGCTACACCTTC
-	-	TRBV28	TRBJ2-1	CASSLPASYNEQFF	TGTGCCAGCAGTCTTCCAGCTTCCTACAATGAGCAGTTCTTC
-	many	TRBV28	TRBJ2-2	CASNPRGGPNTGELFF	TGTGCCAGCAACCCCAGAGGTGGCCCGAACACCGGGGAGCTGTTTTTT
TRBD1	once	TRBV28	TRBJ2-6	CASSHSPTGTGANVLTF	TGTGCCAGCAGCCACTCCCCGACAGGGACTGGGGCCAACGTCCTGACTTTC
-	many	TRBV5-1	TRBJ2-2	CASSLGRTTTGELFF	TGCGCCAGCAGCTTGGGACGGACTACCACCGGGGAGCTGTTTTTT
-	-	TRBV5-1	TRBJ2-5	CASSPPRTGIETQYF	TGCGCCAGCAGCCCGCCTAGGACGGGGATAGAGACCCAGTACTTC
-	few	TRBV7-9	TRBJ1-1	CASSLFSGNTEAFF	TGTGCCAGCAGCTTATTTTCGGGGAACACTGAAGCTTTCTTT
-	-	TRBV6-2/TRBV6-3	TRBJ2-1	CASSYPGKSSYNEQFF	TGTGCCAGCAGTTACCCGGGTAAAAGCTCCTACAATGAGCAGTTCTTC
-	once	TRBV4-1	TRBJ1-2	CASSSPRASDYGYTF	TGCGCCAGCAGTTCCCCCCGGGCGTCGGACTATGGCTACACCTTC
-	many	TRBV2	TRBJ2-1	CASNQRSYNEQFF	TGTGCCAGCAACCAGCGGTCCTACAATGAGCAGTTCTTC
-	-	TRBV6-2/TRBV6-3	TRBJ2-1	CASRSGLVDEQFF	TGTGCCAGCAGATCAGGGCTCGTCGATGAGCAGTTCTTC
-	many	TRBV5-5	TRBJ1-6	CASSPAGTGNSPLHF	TGTGCCAGCAGCCCGGCCGGGACGGGCAATTCACCCCTCCACTTT
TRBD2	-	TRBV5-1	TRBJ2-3	CASSPSGRVPDTQYF	TGCGCCAGCAGTCCTAGCGGGAGAGTCCCAGATACGCAGTATTTT
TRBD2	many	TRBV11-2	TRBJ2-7	CASSSLAGSYEQYF	TGTGCCAGCAGCTCATTAGCGGGGAGCTACGAGCAGTACTTC
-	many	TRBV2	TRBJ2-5	CASSEGPAVTQYF	TGTGCCAGCAGTGAGGGACCGGCGGTGACCCAGTACTTC
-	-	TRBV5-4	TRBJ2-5	CASSFKRSQETQYF	TGTGCCAGCAGCTTTAAACGTTCACAAGAGACCCAGTACTTC
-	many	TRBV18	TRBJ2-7	CASSPTGTPEEQYF	TGTGCCAGCTCACCGACCGGGACTCCTGAAGAGCAGTACTTC
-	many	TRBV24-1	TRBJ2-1	CATSDFPDSRGSREQFF	TGTGCCACCAGTGATTTCCCCGACTCCCGGGGATCAAGGGAGCAGTTCTTC
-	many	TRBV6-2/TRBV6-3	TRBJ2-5	CASKTRQETQYF	TGTGCCAGCAAGACGCGGCAAGAGACCCAGTACTTC
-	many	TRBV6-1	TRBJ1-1	CASRPTIGVGNTEAFF	TGTGCCAGCAGACCTACGATCGGAGTGGGGAACACTGAAGCTTTCTTT
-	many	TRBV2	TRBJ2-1	CASSVLRNNEQFF	TGTGCCAGCAGTGTTCTCCGGAACAATGAGCAGTTCTTC
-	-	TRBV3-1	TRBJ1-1	CASSQDSGSTEAFF	TGTGCCAGCAGCCAAGACTCAGGTAGCACTGAAGCTTTCTTT